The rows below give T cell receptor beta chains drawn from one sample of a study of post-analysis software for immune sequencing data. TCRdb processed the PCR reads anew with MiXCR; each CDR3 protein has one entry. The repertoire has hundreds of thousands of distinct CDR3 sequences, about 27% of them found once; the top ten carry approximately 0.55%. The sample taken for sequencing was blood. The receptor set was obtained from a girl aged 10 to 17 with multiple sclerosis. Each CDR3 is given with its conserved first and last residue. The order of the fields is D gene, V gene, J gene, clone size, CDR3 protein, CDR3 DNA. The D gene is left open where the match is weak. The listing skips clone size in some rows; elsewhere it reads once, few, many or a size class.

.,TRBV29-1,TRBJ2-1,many,CSVEDGRAYNEQFF,TGCAGCGTTGAGGACGGAAGGGCCTACAATGAGCAGTTCTTC
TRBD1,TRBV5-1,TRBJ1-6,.,CASSATGQGPNTPNSPLHF,TGCGCCAGCAGCGCTACCGGACAGGGCCCAAACACCCCTAATTCACCCCTCCACTTT
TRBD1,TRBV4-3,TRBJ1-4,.,CASSQGTGMGEKLFF,TGCGCCAGCAGCCAAGGGACAGGGATGGGTGAAAAACTGTTTTTT
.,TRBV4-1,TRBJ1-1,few,CASSQPPGEANTEAFF,TGCGCCAGCAGCCAACCGCCGGGTGAGGCGAACACTGAAGCTTTCTTT
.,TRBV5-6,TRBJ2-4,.,CVSSSRRTGRNIQYF,TGTGTCAGCAGCTCCCGACGGACGGGGAGAAACATTCAGTACTTC
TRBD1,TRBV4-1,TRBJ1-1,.,CASSQDGTARTEAFF,TGCGCCAGCAGCCAAGACGGGACAGCGCGCACTGAAGCTTTCTTT
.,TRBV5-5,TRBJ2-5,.,CASSYFSETQYF,TGTGCCAGCAGCTATTTTAGTGAGACCCAGTACTTC
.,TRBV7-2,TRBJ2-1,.,CASSLRVTYNEQFF,TGTGCCAGCAGCCTCCGGGTCACTTACAATGAGCAGTTCTTC
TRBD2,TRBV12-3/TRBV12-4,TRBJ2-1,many,CASSFLAGGHSSSYNEQFF,TGTGCCAGCAGTTTCTTAGCGGGGGGCCACTCGAGCTCCTACAATGAGCAGTTCTTC
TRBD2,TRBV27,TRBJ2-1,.,CASSRSGGTISEQFF,TGTGCCAGCAGTCGGAGCGGGGGGACCATTAGTGAGCAGTTCTTC
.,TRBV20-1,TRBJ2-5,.,CSARSNPGIGETQYF,TGCAGTGCTAGGAGTAATCCAGGGATAGGGGAGACCCAGTACTTC